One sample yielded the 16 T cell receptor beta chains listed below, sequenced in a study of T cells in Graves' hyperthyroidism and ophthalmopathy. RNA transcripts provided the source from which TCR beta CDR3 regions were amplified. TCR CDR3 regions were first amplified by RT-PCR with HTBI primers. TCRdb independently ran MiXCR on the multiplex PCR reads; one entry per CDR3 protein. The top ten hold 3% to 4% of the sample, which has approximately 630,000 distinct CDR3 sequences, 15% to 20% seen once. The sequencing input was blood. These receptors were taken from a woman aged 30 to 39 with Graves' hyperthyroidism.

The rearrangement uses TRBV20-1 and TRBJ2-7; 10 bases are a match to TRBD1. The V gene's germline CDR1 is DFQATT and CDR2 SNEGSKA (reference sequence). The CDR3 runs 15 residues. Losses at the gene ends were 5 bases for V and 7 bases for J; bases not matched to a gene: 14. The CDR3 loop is CSARTGTGALGEQYF. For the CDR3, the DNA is TGCAGTGCTCGGACCGGGACAGGGGCGCTGGGGGAGCAGTACTTC.

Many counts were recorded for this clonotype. The CDR3 DNA reads TGTGCCAGCAGTCGAGGGAGGGACACTGAAGCTTTCTTT. Its protein is CASSRGRDTEAFF. The genes are TRBV3-1 and TRBJ1-1; no clear D. CDR3 size: 13 residues. V lost 6 bases, J lost 3 bases, and 11 bases lay in between. Germline V gives CDR1 LGHDT, CDR2 YNNKEL (reference sequence).

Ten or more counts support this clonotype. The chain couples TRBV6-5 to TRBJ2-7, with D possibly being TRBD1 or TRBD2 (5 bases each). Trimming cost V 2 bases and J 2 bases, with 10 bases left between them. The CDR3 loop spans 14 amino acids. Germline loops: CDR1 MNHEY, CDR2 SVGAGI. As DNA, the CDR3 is TGTGCCAGCAGTTACGGGACGGGCACCTACGAGCAGTACTTC. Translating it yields CASSYGTGTYEQYF.

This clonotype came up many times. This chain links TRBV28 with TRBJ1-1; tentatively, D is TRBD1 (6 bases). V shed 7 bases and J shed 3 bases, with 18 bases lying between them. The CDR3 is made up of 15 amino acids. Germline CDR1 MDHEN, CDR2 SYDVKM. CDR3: CASNIGGRIYTEAFF. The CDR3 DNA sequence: TGTGCCAGCAACATCGGGGGCAGGATTTACACTGAAGCTTTCTTT.

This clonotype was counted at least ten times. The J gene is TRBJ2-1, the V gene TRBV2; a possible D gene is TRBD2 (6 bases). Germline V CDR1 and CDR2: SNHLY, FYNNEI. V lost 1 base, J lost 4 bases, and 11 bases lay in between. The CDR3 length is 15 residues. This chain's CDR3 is CASSEVRDSYNEQFF. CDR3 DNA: TGTGCCAGCAGTGAAGTGCGGGATTCTTACAATGAGCAGTTCTTC.

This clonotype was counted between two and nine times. CDR3 in amino acids: CASSVGLGEYEQYF. For the CDR3, the DNA is TGTGCCAGCAGCGTAGGGTTGGGGGAGTACGAGCAGTACTTC. The chain recombines TRBV9 with TRBJ2-7; D tentatively fits TRBD1 or TRBD2 (5 bases each). The CDR3 contains 14 residues. The ends were cut back, 0 bases at V and 4 bases at J, with 11 bases in the middle. Germline V gene sequence: CDR1 SGDLS, CDR2 YYNGEE.

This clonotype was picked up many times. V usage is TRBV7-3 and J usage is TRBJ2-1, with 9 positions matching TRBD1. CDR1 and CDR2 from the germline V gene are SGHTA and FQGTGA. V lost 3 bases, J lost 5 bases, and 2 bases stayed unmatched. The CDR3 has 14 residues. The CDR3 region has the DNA TGTGCCAGCAGCTTGACAGGGGGGGACAATGAGCAGTTCTTC. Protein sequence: CASSLTGGDNEQFF. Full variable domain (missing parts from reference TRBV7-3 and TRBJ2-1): GAGVSQTPSNKVTEKGKYVELRCDPISGHTALYWYRQSLGQGPEFLIYFQGTGAADDSGLPNDRFFAVRPEGSVSTLKIQRTERGDSAVYLCASSLTGGDNEQFFGPGTRLTVL.

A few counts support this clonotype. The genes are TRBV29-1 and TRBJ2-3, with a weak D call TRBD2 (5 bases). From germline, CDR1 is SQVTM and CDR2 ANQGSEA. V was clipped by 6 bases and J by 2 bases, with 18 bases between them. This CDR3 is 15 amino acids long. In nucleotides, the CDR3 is TGCAGCGTCCCCGAGGGCTCTGGGCCCACAGATACGCAGTATTTT. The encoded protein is CSVPEGSGPTDTQYF.

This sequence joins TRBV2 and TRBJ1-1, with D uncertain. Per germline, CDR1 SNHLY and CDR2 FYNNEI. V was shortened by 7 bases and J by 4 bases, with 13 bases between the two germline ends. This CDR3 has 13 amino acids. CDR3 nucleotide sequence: TGTGCCAGCAAGGACGGAGAGTTCACTGAAGCTTTCTTT. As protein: CASKDGEFTEAFF.

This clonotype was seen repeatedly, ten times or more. The DNA for the CDR3 is TGTGCCAGCAGCCCTAGTTCGTGGGGGGAGTGGACTGAAGCTTTCTTT. Protein: CASSPSSWGEWTEAFF. V gene TRBV7-2 combines with J gene TRBJ1-1; tentative D call: TRBD1 (5 bases). The CDR3 covers 16 residues. Germline values: CDR1 SGHTA, CDR2 FQGNSA. Trimming took 5 bases from V and 5 from J, leaving 21 bases between them.

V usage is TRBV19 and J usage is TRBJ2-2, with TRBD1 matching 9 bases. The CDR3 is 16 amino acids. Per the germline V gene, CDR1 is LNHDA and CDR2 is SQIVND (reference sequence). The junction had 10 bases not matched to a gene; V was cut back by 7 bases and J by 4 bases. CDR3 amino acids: CASNPGQGRGTGELFF. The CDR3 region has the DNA TGTGCCAGTAACCCGGGACAGGGTCGTGGCACCGGGGAGCTGTTTTTT.

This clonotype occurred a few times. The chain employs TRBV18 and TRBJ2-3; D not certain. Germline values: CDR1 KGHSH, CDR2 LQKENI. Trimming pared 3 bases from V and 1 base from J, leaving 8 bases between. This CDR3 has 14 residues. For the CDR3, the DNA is TGTGCCAGCTCACCTACCGTCCGCACAGATACGCAGTATTTT. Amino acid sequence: CASSPTVRTDTQYF.

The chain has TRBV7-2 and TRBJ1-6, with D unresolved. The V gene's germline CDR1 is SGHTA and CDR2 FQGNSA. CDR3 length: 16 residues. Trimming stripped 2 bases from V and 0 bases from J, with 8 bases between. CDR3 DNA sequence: TGTGCCAGCAGCTTATCCGCCAGCTCCTATAATTCACCCCTCCACTTT. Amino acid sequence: CASSLSASSYNSPLHF.

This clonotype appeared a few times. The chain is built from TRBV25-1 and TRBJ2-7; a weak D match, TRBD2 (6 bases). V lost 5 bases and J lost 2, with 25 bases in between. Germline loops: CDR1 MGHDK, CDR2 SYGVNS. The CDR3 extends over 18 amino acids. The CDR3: CASSSPPGGKGRAYEQYF. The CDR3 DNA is TGTGCCAGCAGTTCACCCCCCGGCGGGAAGGGTAGGGCCTACGAGCAGTACTTC.

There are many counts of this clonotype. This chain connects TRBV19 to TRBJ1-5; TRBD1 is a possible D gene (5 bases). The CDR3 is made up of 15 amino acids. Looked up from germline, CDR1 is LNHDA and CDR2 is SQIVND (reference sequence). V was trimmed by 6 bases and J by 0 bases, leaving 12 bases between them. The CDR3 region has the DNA TGTGCCAGTAGCACGGGACGGAATAGCAATCAGCCCCAGCATTTT. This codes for CASSTGRNSNQPQHF. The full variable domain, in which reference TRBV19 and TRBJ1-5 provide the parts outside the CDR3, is DGGITQSPKYLFRKEGQNVTLSCEQNLNHDAMYWYRQDPGQGLRLIYYSQIVNDFQKGDIAEGYSVSREKKESFPLTVTSAQKNPTAFYLCASSTGRNSNQPQHFGDGTRLSIL.

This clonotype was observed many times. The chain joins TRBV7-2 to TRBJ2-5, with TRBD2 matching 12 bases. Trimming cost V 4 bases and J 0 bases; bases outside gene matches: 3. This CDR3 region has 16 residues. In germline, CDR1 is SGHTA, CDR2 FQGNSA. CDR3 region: CASSYRLAGDQETQYF. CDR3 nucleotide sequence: TGTGCCAGCAGCTATCGACTAGCGGGAGACCAAGAGACCCAGTACTTC.